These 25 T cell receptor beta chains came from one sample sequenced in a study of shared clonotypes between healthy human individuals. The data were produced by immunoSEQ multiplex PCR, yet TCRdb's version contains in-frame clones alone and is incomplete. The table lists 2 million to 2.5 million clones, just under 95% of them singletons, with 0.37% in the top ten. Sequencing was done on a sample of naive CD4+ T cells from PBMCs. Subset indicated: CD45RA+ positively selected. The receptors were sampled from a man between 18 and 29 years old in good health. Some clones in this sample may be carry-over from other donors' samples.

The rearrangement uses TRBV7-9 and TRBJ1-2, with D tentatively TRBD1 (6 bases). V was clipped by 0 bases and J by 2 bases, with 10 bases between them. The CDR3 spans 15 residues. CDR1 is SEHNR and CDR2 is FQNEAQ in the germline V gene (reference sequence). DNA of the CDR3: TGTGCCAGCAGCTTAGCGGGACACCCAAACTATGGCTACACCTTC. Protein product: CASSLAGHPNYGYTF.

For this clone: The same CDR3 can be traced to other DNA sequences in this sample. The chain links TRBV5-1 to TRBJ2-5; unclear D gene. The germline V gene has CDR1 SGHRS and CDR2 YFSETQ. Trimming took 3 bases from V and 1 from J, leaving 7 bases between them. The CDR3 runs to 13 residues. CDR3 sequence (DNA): TGCGCCAGCAGCTCGCAGCCCCAAGAGACCCAGTACTTC. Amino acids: CASSSQPQETQYF.

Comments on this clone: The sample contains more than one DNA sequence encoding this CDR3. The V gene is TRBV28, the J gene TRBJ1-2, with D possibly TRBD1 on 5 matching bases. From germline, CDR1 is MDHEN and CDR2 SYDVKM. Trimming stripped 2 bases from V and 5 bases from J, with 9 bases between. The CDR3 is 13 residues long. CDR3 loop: CASSLSGGYGYTF. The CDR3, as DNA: TGTGCCAGCAGTTTAAGTGGGGGTTATGGCTACACCTTC.

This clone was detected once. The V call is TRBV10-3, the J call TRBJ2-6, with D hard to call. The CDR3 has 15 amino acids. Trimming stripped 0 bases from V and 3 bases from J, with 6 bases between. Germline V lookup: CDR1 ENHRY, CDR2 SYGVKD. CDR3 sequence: CAISESSLGANVLTF. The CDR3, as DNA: TGTGCCATCAGTGAGTCATCTCTTGGGGCCAACGTCCTGACTTTC.

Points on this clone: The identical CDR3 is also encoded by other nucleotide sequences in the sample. Written as DNA, the CDR3 is TGTGCCACCAGCAGAACCGGGGAGCTGTTTTTT. This translates into CATSRTGELFF. The V gene is TRBV15, the J gene TRBJ2-2; D gene ambiguous. This CDR3 contains 11 residues. CDR1 is LNHNV, CDR2 YYDKDF, per germline (reference sequence). V lost 2 bases, J lost 5 bases, and 0 bases lay in between.

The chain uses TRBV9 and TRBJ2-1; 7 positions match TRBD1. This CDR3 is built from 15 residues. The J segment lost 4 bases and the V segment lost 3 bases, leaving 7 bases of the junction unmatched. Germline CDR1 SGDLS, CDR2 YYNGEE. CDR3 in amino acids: CASSALGTDYNEQFF. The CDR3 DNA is TGTGCCAGCAGCGCCCTTGGGACAGATTACAATGAGCAGTTCTTC.

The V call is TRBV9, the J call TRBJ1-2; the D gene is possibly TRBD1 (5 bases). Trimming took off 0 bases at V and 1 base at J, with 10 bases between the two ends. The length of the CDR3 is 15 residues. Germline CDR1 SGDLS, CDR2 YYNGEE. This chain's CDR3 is CASSVAGDFNYGYTF. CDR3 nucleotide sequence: TGTGCCAGCAGCGTAGCCGGGGACTTTAACTATGGCTACACCTTC. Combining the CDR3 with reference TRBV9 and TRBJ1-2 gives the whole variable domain DSGVTQTPKHLITATGQRVTLRCSPRSGDLSVYWYQQSLDQGLQFLIQYYNGEERAKGNILERFSAQQFPDLHSELNLSSLELGDSALYFCASSVAGDFNYGYTFGSGTRLTVV.

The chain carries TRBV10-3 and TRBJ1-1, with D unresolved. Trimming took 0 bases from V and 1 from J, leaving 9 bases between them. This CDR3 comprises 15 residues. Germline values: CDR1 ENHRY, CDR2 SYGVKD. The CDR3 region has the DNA TGTGCCATCAGTGAGTCGGTAGGGAGGAACACTGAAGCTTTCTTT. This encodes CAISESVGRNTEAFF.

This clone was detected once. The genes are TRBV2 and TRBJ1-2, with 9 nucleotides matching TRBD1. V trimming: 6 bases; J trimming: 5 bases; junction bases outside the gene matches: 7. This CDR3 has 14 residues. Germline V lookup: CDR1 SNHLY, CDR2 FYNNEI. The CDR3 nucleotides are TGTGCCAGCAGGGGCTACGGACAGGGGTATGGCTACACCTTC. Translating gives CASRGYGQGYGYTF.

The CDR3: CASSLWGIGNTIYF. The CDR3 DNA follows: TGTGCCAGCAGTTTATGGGGAATCGGAAACACCATATATTTT. This chain uses TRBV28 with TRBJ1-3, with D uncertain. CDR1 MDHEN and CDR2 SYDVKM come from the germline V gene. There are 14 residues in the CDR3. The V end lost 0 bases, the J end lost 4 bases, and 7 bases lay between the germline ends. The variable domain in full, with the rest retrieved from reference TRBV28 and TRBJ1-3, is DVKVTQSSRYLVKRTGEKVFLECVQDMDHENMFWYRQDPGLGLRLIYFSYDVKMKEKGDIPEGYSVSREKKERFSLILESASTNQTSMYLCASSLWGIGNTIYFGEGSWLTVV.

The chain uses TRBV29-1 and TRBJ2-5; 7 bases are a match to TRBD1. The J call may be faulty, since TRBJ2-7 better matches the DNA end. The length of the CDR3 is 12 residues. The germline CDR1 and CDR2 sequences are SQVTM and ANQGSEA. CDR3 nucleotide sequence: TGCAGCGGAGGGGGCCCGACTTACGAGCAGTACTTC. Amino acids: CSGGGPTYEQYF.

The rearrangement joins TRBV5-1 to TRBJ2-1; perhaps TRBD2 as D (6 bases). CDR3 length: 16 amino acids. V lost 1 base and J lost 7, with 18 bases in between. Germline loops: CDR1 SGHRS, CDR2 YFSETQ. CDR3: CASSLNLNIGGNEQFF. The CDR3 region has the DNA TGCGCCAGCAGCTTGAATCTGAATATTGGGGGGAATGAGCAGTTCTTC. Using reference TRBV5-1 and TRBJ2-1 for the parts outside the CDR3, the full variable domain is KAGVTQTPRYLIKTRGQQVTLSCSPISGHRSVSWYQQTPGQGLQFLFEYFSETQRNKGNFPGRFSGRQFSNSRSEMNVSTLELGDSALYLCASSLNLNIGGNEQFFGPGTRLTVL.

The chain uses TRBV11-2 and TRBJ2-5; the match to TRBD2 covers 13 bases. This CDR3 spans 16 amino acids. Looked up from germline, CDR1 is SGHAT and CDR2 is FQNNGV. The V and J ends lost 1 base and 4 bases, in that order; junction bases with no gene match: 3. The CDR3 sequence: CASSLVGLAGVETQYF. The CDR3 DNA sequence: TGTGCCAGCAGCTTAGTTGGACTAGCGGGAGTAGAGACCCAGTACTTC.

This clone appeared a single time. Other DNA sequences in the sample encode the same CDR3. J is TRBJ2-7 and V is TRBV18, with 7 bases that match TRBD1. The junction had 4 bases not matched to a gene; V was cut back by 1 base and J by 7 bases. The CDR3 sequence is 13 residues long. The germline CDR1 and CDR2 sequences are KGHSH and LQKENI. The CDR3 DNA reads TGTGCCAGCTCACCACAGGGGGCAGGGGAGCAGTACTTC. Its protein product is CASSPQGAGEQYF.

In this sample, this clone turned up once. The CDR3 DNA is TGTGCCAGCAGCTCCCAGATGAACACTGAAGCTTTCTTT. Translated, it gives CASSSQMNTEAFF. The chain couples TRBV11-3 to TRBJ1-1; no clear D gene. The CDR3 runs 13 residues. Trimming pared 4 bases from V and 0 bases from J, leaving 6 bases between. CDR1 is SGHNT and CDR2 is YENEEA in the germline V gene.

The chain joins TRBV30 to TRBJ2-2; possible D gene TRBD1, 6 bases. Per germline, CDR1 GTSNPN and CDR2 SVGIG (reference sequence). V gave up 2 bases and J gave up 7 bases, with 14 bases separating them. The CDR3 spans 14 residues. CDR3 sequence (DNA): TGTGCCTGGAGTCCCTACAGGGTCGGCGGGGAGCTGTTTTTT. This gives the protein CAWSPYRVGGELFF.

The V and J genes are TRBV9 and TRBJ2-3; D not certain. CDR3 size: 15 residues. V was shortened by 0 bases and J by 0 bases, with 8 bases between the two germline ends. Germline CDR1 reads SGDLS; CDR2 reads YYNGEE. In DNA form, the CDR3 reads TGTGCCAGCAGCGTAGATGCGCATAGCACAGATACGCAGTATTTT. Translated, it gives CASSVDAHSTDTQYF.

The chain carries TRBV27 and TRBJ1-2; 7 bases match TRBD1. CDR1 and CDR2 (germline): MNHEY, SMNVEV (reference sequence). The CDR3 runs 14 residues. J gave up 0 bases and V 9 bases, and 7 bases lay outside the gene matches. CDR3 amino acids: CARPGTAPNYGYTF. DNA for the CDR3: TGTGCCAGGCCCGGGACAGCCCCTAACTATGGCTACACCTTC.

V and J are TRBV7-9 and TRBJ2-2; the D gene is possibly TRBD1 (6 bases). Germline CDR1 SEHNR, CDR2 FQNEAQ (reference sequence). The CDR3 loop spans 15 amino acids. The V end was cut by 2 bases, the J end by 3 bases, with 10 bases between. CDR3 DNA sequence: TGTGCCAGCAGCTTATATGGGGGCGACACCGGGGAGCTGTTTTTT. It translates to CASSLYGGDTGELFF.

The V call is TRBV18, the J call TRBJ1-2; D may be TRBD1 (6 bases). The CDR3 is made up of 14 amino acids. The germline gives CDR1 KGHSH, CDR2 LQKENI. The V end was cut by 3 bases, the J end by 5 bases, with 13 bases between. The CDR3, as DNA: TGTGCCAGCTCACCCGGACAGAATGTTTATGGCTACACCTTC. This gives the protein CASSPGQNVYGYTF.

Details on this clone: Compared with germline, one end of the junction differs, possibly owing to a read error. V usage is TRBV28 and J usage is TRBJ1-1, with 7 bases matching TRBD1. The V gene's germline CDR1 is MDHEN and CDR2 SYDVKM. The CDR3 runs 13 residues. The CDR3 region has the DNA TGTGCAAGCAGGGGGGGGCGCATAGCTGAAGCTTTCTTT. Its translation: CASRGGRIAEAFF.

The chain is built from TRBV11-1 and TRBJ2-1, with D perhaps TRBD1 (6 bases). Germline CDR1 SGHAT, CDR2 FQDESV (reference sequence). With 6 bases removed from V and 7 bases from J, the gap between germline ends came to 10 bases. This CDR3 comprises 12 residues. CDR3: CASRPDRNEQFF. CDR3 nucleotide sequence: TGTGCCAGCAGGCCAGACAGGAATGAGCAGTTCTTC.

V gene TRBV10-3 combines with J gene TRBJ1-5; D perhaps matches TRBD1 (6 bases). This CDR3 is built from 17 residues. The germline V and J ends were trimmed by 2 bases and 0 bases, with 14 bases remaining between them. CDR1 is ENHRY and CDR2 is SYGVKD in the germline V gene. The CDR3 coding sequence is TGTGCCATCAGTGAGAAGGCCACGGGACATAGCAATCAGCCCCAGCATTTT. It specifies CAISEKATGHSNQPQHF.

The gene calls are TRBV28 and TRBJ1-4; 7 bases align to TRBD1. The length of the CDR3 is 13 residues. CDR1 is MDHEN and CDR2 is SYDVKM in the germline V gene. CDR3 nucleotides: TGTGCATCGCAGGGGGATGGGAATGAAAAACTGTTTTTT. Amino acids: CASQGDGNEKLFF.

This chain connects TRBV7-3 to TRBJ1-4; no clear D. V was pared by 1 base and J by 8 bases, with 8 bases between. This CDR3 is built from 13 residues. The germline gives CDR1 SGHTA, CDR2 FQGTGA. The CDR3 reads CASSLIDGEKLFF. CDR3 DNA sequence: TGTGCCAGCAGCTTAATCGACGGCGAAAAACTGTTTTTT.